Listed below are T cell receptor beta chains from one sample, sequenced in a study of patients and donors after allogeneic stem cell transplantation. TCRdb re-analysed the RT-PCR reads in MiXCR, keeping a single row per CDR3 protein. The sample consists of about 410,000 distinct CDR3 sequences, around 15% of them appearing once. What was sequenced was blood, either unsorted or a sorted T cell fraction (not recorded which). These receptors originate from a human donor who was either an allogeneic HSCT recipient or a stem cell or donor lymphocyte infusion donor (not recorded which). It is not recorded whose cells these are; they may come from a transplant donor. Each CDR3 is given with its conserved first and last residue. A D gene is named only where the DNA matches it firmly. Not every row has a clone size; where given, it reads once, few, many or a size class.

d_call: -; clone_size: once; j_call: TRBJ2-2; v_call: TRBV20-1; cdr3_nt: TGCGGTGCTAGCAGGCTGGCCGGGGAGCTGTTTTTT; cdr3_aa: CGASRLAGELFF
d_call: -; clone_size: -; j_call: TRBJ2-5; v_call: TRBV27; cdr3_nt: TGTGCCAGCAGTTTATTTACGTCGGAGACCCAGTACTTC; cdr3_aa: CASSLFTSETQYF
d_call: TRBD1; clone_size: -; j_call: TRBJ2-3; v_call: TRBV5-1; cdr3_nt: TGCGCCAGCAGCATCGGACAGGGGAGCACAGATACGCAGTATTTT; cdr3_aa: CASSIGQGSTDTQYF
d_call: -; clone_size: few; j_call: TRBJ1-5; v_call: TRBV12-3/TRBV12-4; cdr3_nt: TGTGCCAGCAGCAGCGCACAGGGTATCAATCAGCCCCAGCATTTT; cdr3_aa: CASSSAQGINQPQHF
d_call: TRBD1; clone_size: -; j_call: TRBJ2-7; v_call: TRBV10-3; cdr3_nt: TGTGCCACCAAACAGGGGACGGCCGAGCAGTACTTC; cdr3_aa: CATKQGTAEQYF
d_call: TRBD1; clone_size: many; j_call: TRBJ1-1; v_call: TRBV27; cdr3_nt: TGTGCCAGCAGTCAAGACAGGGGACGGGAAGCTTTCTTT; cdr3_aa: CASSQDRGREAFF
d_call: -; clone_size: many; j_call: TRBJ1-1; v_call: TRBV29-1; cdr3_nt: TGCAGCGTTGAAGGGGCGAAAGGGGTGAACACTGAAGCTTTCTTT; cdr3_aa: CSVEGAKGVNTEAFF
d_call: -; clone_size: few; j_call: TRBJ2-5; v_call: TRBV7-2; cdr3_nt: TGTGCCAGCAGCAAACAGGGTCGCGGGGAGACCCAGTACTTC; cdr3_aa: CASSKQGRGETQYF
d_call: -; clone_size: -; j_call: TRBJ2-2; v_call: TRBV25-1; cdr3_nt: TGTGCCAGCAGGGCCTCCCGGTTAGATACCGGGGAGCTGTTTTTT; cdr3_aa: CASRASRLDTGELFF
d_call: -; clone_size: -; j_call: TRBJ2-1; v_call: TRBV7-6; cdr3_nt: TGTGCCAGCAGCTTAGGTGGAGATCGTAACAATGAGCAGTTCTTC; cdr3_aa: CASSLGGDRNNEQFF
d_call: -; clone_size: many; j_call: TRBJ1-5; v_call: TRBV19; cdr3_nt: TGTGCCAGTAGTATCTCTCCCGGCAATCAGCCCCAGCATTTT; cdr3_aa: CASSISPGNQPQHF
d_call: TRBD2; clone_size: -; j_call: TRBJ2-7; v_call: TRBV6-1; cdr3_nt: TGTGCCAGCATGAGGACTAGCGGGAAAGGATACGAGCAGTACTTC; cdr3_aa: CASMRTSGKGYEQYF
d_call: TRBD1; clone_size: many; j_call: TRBJ1-2; v_call: TRBV4-1; cdr3_nt: TGCGCCAGCAGCCAACCCCAGGGGGCGAACTATGGCTACACCTTC; cdr3_aa: CASSQPQGANYGYTF
d_call: TRBD1; clone_size: many; j_call: TRBJ2-7; v_call: TRBV12-3/TRBV12-4; cdr3_nt: TGTGCCAGCAGTTATGGAACAGGGGGCTACGAGCAGTACTTC; cdr3_aa: CASSYGTGGYEQYF